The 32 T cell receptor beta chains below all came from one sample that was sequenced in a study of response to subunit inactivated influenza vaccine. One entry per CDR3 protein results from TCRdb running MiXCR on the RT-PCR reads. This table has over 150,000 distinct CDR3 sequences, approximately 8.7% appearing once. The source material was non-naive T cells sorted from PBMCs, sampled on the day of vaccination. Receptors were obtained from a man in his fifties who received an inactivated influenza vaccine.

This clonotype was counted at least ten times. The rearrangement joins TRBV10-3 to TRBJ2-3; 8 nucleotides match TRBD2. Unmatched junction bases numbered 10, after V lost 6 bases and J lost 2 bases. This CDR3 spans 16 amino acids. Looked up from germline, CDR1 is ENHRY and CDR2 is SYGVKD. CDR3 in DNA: TGTGCCATCAGAATGTCTAGCGGGTTGAACACAGATACGCAGTATTTT. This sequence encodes CAIRMSSGLNTDTQYF.

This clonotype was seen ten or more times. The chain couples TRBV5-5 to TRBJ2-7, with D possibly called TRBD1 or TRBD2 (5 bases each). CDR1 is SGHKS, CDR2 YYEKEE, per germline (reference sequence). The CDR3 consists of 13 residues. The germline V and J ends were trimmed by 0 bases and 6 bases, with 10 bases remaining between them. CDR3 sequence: CASSLVVGTEQYF. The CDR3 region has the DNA TGTGCCAGCAGCTTGGTTGTCGGGACCGAGCAGTACTTC.

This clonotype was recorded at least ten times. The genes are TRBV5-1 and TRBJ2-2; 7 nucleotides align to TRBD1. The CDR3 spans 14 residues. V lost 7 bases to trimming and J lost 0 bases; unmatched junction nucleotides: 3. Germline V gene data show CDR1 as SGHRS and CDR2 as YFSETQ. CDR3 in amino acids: CASVGTANTGELFF. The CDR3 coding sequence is TGCGCCAGCGTTGGGACAGCGAACACCGGGGAGCTGTTTTTT.

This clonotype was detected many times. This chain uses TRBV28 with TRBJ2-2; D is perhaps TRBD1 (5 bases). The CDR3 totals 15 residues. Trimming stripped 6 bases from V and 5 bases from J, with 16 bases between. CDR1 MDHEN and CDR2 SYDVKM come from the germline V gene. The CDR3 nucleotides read TGTGCCAGCAGACGACGGACCCCAGGGACCGGGGAGCTGTTTTTT. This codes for CASRRRTPGTGELFF.

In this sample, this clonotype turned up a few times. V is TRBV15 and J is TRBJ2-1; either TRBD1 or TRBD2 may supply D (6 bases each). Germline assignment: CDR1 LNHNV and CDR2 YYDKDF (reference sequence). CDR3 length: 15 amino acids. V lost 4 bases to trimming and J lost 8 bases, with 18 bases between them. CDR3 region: CATSKELNRDYEQFF. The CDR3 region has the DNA TGTGCCACCAGCAAGGAATTGAACAGGGACTATGAGCAGTTCTTC. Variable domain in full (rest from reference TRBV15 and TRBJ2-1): DAMVIQNPRYQVTQFGKPVTLSCSQTLNHNVMYWYQQKSSQAPKLLFHYYDKDFNNEADTPDNFQSRRPNTSFCFLDIRSPGLGDTAMYLCATSKELNRDYEQFFGPGTRLTVL.

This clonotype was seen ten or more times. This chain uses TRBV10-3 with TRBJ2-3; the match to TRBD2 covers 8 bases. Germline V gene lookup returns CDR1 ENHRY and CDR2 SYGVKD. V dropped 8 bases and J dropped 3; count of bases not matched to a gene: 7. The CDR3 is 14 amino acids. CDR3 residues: CAIWAGGGTDTQYF. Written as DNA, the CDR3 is TGTGCCATCTGGGCGGGAGGTGGGACAGATACGCAGTATTTT.

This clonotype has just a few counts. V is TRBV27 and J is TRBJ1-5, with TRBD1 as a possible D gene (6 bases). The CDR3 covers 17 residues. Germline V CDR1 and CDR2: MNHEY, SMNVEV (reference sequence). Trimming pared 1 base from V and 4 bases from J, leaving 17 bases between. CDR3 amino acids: CASSLYGRQGNNQPQHF. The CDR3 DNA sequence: TGTGCCAGCAGTTTATACGGAAGGCAGGGGAATAATCAGCCCCAGCATTTT.

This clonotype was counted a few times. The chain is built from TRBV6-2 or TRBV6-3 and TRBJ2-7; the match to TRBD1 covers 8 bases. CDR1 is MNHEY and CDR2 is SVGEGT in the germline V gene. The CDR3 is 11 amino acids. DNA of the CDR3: TGTGCAACCGGGACAGGCGGCGAGCAGTACTTC. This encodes CATGTGGEQYF.

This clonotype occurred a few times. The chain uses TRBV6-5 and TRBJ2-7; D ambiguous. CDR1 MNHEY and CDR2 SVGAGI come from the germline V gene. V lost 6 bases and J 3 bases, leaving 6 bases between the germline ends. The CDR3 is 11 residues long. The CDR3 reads CASSRLYEQYF. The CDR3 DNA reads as TGTGCCAGCAGCCGACTCTACGAGCAGTACTTC.

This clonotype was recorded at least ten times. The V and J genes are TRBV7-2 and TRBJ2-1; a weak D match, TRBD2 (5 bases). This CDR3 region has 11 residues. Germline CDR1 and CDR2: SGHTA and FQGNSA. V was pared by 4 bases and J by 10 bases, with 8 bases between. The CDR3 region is CASSSAVEQFF. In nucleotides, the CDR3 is TGTGCCAGCAGCTCAGCGGTAGAGCAGTTCTTC. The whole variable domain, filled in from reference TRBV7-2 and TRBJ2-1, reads GAGVSQSPSNKVTEKGKDVELRCDPISGHTALYWYRQSLGQGLEFLIYFQGNSAPDKSGLPSDRFSAERTGGSVSTLTIQRTQQEDSAVYLCASSSAVEQFFGPGTRLTVL.

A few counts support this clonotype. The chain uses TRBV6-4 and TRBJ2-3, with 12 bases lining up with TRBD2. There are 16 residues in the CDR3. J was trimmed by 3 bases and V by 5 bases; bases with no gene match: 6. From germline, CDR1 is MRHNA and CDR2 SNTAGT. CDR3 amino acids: CASSPGLAGRTDTQYF. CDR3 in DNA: TGTGCCAGCAGTCCCGGACTAGCGGGGAGGACAGATACGCAGTATTTT.

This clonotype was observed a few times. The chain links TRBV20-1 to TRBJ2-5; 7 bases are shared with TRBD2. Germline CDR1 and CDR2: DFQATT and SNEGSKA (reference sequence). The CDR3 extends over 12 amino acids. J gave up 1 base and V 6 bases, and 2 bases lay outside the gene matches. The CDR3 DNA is TGCAGTGCACGGACTAGCCAAGAGACCCAGTACTTC. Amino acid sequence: CSARTSQETQYF.

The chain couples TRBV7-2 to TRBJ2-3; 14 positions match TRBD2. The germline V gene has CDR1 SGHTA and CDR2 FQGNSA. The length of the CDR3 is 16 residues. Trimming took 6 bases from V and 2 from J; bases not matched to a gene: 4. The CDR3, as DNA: TGTGCCAGCAGTCGGACTAGCGGGGGGCACACAGATACGCAGTATTTT. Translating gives CASSRTSGGHTDTQYF.

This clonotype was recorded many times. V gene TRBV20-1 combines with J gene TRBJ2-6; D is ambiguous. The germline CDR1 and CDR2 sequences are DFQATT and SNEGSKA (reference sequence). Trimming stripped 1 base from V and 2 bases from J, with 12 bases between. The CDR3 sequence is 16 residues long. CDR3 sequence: CSARGDGFPGANVLTF. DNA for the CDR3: TGCAGTGCTAGAGGGGATGGCTTCCCTGGGGCCAACGTCCTGACTTTC.

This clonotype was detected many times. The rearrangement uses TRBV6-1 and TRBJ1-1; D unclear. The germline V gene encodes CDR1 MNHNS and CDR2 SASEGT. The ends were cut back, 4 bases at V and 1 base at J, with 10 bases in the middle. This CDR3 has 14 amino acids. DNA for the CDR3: TGTGCCAGCAGTGGAATGATGACGAACACTGAAGCTTTCTTT. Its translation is CASSGMMTNTEAFF.

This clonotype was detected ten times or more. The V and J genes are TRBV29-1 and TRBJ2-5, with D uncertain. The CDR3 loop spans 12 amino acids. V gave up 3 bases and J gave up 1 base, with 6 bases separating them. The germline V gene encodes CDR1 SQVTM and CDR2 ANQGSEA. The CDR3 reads CSVDQLQETQYF. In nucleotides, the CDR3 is TGCAGCGTTGACCAACTCCAAGAGACCCAGTACTTC. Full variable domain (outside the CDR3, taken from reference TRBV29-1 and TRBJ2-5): SAVISQKPSRDICQRGTSLTIQCQVDSQVTMMFWYRQQPGQSLTLIATANQGSEATYESGFVIDKFPISRPNLTFSTLTVSNMSPEDSSIYLCSVDQLQETQYFGPGTRLLVL.

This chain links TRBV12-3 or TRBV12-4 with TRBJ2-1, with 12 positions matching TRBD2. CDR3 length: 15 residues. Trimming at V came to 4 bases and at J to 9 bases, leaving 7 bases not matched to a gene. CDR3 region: CASSSRTSGMFEQFF. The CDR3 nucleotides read TGTGCCAGCAGTTCCCGGACTAGCGGGATGTTTGAGCAGTTCTTC.

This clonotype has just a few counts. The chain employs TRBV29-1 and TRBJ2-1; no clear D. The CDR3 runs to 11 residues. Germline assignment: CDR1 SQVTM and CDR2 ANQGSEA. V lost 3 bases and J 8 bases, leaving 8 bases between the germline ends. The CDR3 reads CSVDNLYEQFF. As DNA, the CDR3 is TGCAGCGTTGACAATCTTTATGAGCAGTTCTTC.

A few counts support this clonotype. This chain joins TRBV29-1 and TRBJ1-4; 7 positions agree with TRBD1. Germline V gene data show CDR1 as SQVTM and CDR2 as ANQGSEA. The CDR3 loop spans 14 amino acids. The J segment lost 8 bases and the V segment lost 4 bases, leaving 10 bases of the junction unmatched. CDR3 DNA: TGCAGCGTTGGACGGACATCAGGGGGGGAAAAACTGTTTTTT. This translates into CSVGRTSGGEKLFF.

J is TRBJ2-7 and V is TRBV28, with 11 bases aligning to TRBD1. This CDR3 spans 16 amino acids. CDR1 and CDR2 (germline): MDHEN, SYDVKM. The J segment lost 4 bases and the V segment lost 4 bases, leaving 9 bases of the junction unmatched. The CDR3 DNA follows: TGTGCCAGCAGTTGGGACAGGGGGGAGAGGATTTACGAGCAGTACTTC. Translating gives CASSWDRGERIYEQYF.

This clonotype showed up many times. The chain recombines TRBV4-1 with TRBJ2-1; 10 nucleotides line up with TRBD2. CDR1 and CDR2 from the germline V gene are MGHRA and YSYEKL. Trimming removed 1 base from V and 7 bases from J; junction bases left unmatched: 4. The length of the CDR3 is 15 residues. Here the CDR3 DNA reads TGCGCCAGCAGCCAAGGACTAGCGGGCCGTAATGAGCAGTTCTTC. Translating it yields CASSQGLAGRNEQFF.

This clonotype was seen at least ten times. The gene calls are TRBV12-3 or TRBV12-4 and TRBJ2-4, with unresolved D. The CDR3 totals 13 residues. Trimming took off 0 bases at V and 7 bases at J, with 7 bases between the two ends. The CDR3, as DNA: TGTGCCAGCAGTTTAGCAGGGAAGAACATTCAGTACTTC. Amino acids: CASSLAGKNIQYF.

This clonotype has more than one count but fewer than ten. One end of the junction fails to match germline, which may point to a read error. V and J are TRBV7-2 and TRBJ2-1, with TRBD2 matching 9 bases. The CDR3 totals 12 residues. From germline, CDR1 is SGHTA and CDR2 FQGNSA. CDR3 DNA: TGTGCCAGCACATTCGCGGGAGGGCCGCGAAACTTC. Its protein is CASTFAGGPRNF.

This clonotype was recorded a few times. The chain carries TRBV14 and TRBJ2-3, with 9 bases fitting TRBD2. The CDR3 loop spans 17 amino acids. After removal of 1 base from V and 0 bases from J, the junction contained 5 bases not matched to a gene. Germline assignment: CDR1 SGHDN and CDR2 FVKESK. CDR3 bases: TGTGCCAGCAGCCAAGCTTTTAGCGGGGGAAGCACAGATACGCAGTATTTT. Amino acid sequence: CASSQAFSGGSTDTQYF.

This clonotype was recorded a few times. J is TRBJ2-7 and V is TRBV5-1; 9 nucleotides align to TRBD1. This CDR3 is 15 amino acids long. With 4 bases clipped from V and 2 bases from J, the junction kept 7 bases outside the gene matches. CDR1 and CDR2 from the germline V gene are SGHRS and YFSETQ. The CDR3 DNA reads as TGCGCCAGCAGCATAGCCGGGACAGGGACCTACGAGCAGTACTTC. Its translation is CASSIAGTGTYEQYF.

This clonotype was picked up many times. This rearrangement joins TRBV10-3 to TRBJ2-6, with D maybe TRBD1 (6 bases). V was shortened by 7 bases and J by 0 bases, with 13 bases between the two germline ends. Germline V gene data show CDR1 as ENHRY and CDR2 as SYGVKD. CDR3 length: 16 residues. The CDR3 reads CAIMSRGASGANVLTF. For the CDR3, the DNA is TGTGCCATCATGAGCAGGGGTGCCTCTGGGGCCAACGTCCTGACTTTC.

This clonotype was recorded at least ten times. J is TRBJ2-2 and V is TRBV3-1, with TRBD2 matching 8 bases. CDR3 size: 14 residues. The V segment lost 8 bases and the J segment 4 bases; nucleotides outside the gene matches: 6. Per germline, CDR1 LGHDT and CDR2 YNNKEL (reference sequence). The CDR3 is CASGKRELTGELFF. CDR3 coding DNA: TGTGCCAGCGGAAAGCGGGAGCTCACCGGGGAGCTGTTTTTT.

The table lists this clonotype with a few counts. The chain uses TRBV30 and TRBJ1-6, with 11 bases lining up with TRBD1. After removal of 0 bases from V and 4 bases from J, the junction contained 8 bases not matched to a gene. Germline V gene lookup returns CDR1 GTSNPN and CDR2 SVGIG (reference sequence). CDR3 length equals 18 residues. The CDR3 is CAWSVRDRGLLYNSPLHF. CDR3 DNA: TGTGCCTGGAGTGTACGGGACAGGGGGTTACTGTATAATTCACCCCTCCACTTT.

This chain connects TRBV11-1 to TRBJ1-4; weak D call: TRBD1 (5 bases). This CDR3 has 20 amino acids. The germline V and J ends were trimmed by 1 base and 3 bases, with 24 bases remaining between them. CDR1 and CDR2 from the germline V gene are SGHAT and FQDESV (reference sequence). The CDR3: CASSLVPRGASLMANEKLFF. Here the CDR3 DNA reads TGTGCCAGCAGCTTAGTTCCAAGGGGCGCGAGTTTGATGGCTAATGAAAAACTGTTTTTT.

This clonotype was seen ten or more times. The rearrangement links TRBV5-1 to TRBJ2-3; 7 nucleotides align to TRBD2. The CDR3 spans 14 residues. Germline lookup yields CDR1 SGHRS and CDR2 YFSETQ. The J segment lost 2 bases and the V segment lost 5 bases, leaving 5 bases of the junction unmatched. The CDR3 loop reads CASRGGVYTDTQYF. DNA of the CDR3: TGCGCCAGCAGGGGGGGGGTCTACACAGATACGCAGTATTTT.

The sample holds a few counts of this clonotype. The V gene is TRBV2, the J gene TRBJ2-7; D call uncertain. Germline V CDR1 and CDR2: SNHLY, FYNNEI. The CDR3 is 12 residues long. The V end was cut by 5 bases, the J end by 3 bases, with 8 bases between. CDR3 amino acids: CASSNTGYEQYF. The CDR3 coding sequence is TGTGCCAGCAGTAATACGGGCTACGAGCAGTACTTC.

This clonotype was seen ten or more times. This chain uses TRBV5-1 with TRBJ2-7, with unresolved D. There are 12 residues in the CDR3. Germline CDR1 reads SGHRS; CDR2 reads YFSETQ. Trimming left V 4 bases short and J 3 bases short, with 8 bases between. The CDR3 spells CASSANFYEQYF. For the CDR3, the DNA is TGCGCCAGCAGCGCCAATTTCTACGAGCAGTACTTC.